This T cell receptor beta chain was recorded in a study of blood T cell repertoires in COVID-19. The length of the CDR3 is 16 residues. Germline-derived CDR1 and CDR2 are SGHAT and FQNNGV. Between the trimmed V and J ends, which lost 6 bases and 0 bases, there was a span of 15 bases. Assay used: immunoSEQ multiplex PCR; TCRdb lists only in-frame clones, some missing. The table lists some 200,000 clones, around nine tenths of them singletons. This clonotype was sampled from a man younger than 45 in a cohort exposed to, infected with or recovered from COVID-19 (not recorded which). The sequenced material came from PBMCs or T cells enriched from blood (not recorded which). This chain joins TRBV11-2 and TRBJ2-1, with a possible D match to TRBD2 (5 bases). As DNA, the CDR3 is TGTGCCAGCAGTCGTAGCCTCCGGGGCTCCTACAATGAGCAGTTCTTC. Translation: CASSRSLRGSYNEQFF.